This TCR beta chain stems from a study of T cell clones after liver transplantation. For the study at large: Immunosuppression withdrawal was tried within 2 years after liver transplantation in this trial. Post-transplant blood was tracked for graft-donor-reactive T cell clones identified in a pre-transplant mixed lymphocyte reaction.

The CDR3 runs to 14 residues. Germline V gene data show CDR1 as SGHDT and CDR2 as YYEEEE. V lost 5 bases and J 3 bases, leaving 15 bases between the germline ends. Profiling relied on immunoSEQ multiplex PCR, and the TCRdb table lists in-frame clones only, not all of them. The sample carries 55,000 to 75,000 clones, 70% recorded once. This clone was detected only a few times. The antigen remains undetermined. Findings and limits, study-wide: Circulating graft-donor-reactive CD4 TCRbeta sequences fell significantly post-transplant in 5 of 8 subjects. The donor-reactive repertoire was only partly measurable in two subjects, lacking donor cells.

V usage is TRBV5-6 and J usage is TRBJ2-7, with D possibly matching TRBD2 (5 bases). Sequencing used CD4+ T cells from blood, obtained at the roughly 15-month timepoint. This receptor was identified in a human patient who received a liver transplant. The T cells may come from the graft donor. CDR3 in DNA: TGTGCCAGCAGTTCCCGACATGGACTCTACGAGCAGTACTTC. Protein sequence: CASSSRHGLYEQYF.